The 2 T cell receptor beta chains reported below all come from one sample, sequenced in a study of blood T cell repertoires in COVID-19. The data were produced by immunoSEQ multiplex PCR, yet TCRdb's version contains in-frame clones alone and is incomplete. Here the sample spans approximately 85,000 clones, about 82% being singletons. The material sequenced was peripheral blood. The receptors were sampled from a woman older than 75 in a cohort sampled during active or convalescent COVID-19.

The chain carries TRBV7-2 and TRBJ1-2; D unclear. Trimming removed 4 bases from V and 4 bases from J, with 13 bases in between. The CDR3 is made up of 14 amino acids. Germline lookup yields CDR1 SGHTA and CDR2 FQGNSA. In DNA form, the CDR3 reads TGTGCCAGCAGCTCCCCGTTGGCAAGCTATGGCTACACCTTC. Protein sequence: CASSSPLASYGYTF.

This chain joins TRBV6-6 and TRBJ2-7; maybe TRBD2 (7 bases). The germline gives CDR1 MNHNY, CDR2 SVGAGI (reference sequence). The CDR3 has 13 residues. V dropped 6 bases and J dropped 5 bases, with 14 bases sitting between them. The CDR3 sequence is CASSHGGPDEQYV. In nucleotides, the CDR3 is TGTGCCAGCAGCCACGGGGGGCCAGACGAGCAGTACGTC.